This entry is about one TCR beta chain. Its antigen remains unknown. V gave up 6 bases and J gave up 2 bases, with 11 bases separating them. This CDR3 is 14 amino acids long. Germline lookup yields CDR1 LGHNA and CDR2 YNFKEQ. The source of the sample is a study of cytomegalovirus exposure and HLA in healthy donors. Study-wide context: Approximately 80 million unique TCRs, all from HLA-typed donors, were included in an early release of the data.

At sampling all donors were nominally healthy, likely with unrecorded immune exposures. The PCR ran on 60 Vbeta and 13 Jbeta primers. Per the study methods: Approximately 11 million of tens of millions of unique TCR beta chains were shared, per a later count. Clones were read by immunoSEQ multiplex PCR, and TCRdb kept only the in-frame ones, dropping some. D and trimming were read from the DNA, whereas the V and J calls and clone size are those reported in that table. This sample carries 55,000 to 85,000 clones, less than 80% of them seen once, and the ten largest clones take 9.5% to 13%. General observations from the study: Association of a missense DCLRE1C variant with TCR beta V- and J-gene trimming was reported in a later analysis.

The sample was PBMCs. This TCR was sampled from a woman aged 40 to 50 in good health and CMV-seropositive. The chain is built from TRBV4-2 and TRBJ2-1; D possibly corresponds to TRBD2 (6 bases). The DNA for the CDR3 is TGTGCCAGCAGAGGCGGGGATGCCTACAATGAGCAGTTCTTC. Translation gives CASRGGDAYNEQFF.